Each of the 31 T cell receptor beta chains below was sequenced from the same sample in a study of T cells in Graves' hyperthyroidism and ophthalmopathy (dated by TCRdb to 2018 to 2020). Libraries were made using multiplex PCR. The reads were generated on an Illumina HiSeq 2000. The TCR beta CDR3 regions were amplified from RNA transcripts. The TCR CDR3 was subjected to a first round of RT-PCR using the HTBI primer set and the Qiagen OneStep RT-PCR kit. Starting from the raw public reads, TCRdb applied fastp trimming at Q25, assembled clones with MiXCR and retained in-frame beta chains. Each CDR3 protein appears once, grouped with its most common genes and DNA. The sample table contains about 99,000 distinct CDR3 sequences; only one count was recorded for over 45% of them. 26% of the sample is taken by the ten largest. The sample consisted of blood. The receptors here all came from a man aged 40-49 years with Graves' hyperthyroidism.

Remarks on this clonotype: One end of the junction does not line up with germline, which may come from a read error. This CDR3 is CAISVADSYEKYF. The DNA for the CDR3 is TGTGCCATCAGCGTTGCCGACAGCTACGAGAAGTACTTC. The V and J genes are TRBV10-3 and TRBJ2-7, with D maybe TRBD1 (5 bases). There are 13 residues in the CDR3. Germline-derived CDR1 and CDR2 are ENHRY and SYGVKD.

The rearrangement links TRBV2 to TRBJ2-7; perhaps TRBD2 as D (6 bases). The germline V gene has CDR1 SNHLY and CDR2 FYNNEI. V lost 4 bases, J lost 2 bases, and 18 bases lay in between. The CDR3 is 16 amino acids. CDR3: CASSALGGKLTYEQYF. The CDR3 region has the DNA TGTGCCAGCAGTGCGCTTGGCGGGAAGCTAACCTACGAGCAGTACTTC.

This clonotype was picked up many times. The rearrangement links TRBV19 to TRBJ1-2; D is perhaps TRBD1 (5 bases). This CDR3 spans 15 amino acids. Germline assignment: CDR1 LNHDA and CDR2 SQIVND (reference sequence). V dropped 1 base and J dropped 4 bases, with 13 bases sitting between them. As DNA, the CDR3 is TGTGCCAGTAGTATAGGAAAAACAGGCTTCTATGGCTACACCTTC. Encoded protein: CASSIGKTGFYGYTF.

This clonotype was observed many times. V and J are TRBV10-1 and TRBJ2-3; TRBD1 aligns across 12 bases. The CDR3 has 16 residues. Germline V gene data show CDR1 as WNHNN and CDR2 as SYGVQD (reference sequence). The V and J ends lost 6 bases and 2 bases, in that order; junction bases with no gene match: 6. Here the CDR3 reads CASRLRDRGLTDTQYF. The DNA of the CDR3 is TGCGCCAGCAGGCTTAGGGACAGGGGGCTCACAGATACGCAGTATTTT.

This clonotype has at least ten counts. The rearrangement links TRBV5-5 to TRBJ2-1; D may be TRBD2 (5 bases). V shed 2 bases and J shed 7 bases, with 19 bases lying between them. The CDR3 is 16 residues long. Germline CDR1 and CDR2: SGHKS and YYEKEE (reference sequence). The CDR3 region is CASSFSREGNRNEQFF. The CDR3 bases are TGTGCCAGCAGCTTTTCGCGTGAGGGCAATAGGAATGAGCAGTTCTTC.

The chain uses TRBV20-1 and TRBJ2-5, with 10 bases fitting TRBD2. The V segment lost 6 bases and the J segment 4 bases; nucleotides outside the gene matches: 8. The CDR3 spans 14 residues. CDR1 DFQATT and CDR2 SNEGSKA come from the germline V gene (reference sequence). The CDR3 sequence: CSAGDSGGGETQYF. The DNA of the CDR3 is TGCAGTGCCGGGGACAGCGGGGGGGGAGAGACCCAGTACTTC.

This clonotype was recorded many times. The chain links TRBV20-1 to TRBJ1-2; D not certain. Trimming left V 3 bases short and J 2 bases short, with 4 bases between. The CDR3 length is 11 residues. Germline CDR1 DFQATT, CDR2 SNEGSKA (reference sequence). As DNA, the CDR3 is TGCAGTGCTAGTCAGAACTATGGCTACACCTTC. Its translation is CSASQNYGYTF.

This clonotype was seen many times. V and J are TRBV11-3 and TRBJ2-4, with D possibly being TRBD1 or TRBD2 (6 bases each). The CDR3 loop spans 16 amino acids. V lost 5 bases and J lost 5, with 19 bases in between. CDR1 SGHNT and CDR2 YENEEA come from the germline V gene. The DNA for the CDR3 is TGTGCCAGCAGCCACGGGGGCGGAGGGTTGGAAAACATTCAGTACTTC. As protein: CASSHGGGGLENIQYF.

This clonotype has at least ten counts. This chain connects TRBV29-1 to TRBJ2-3, with D tentatively TRBD2 (5 bases). V was cut by 3 bases and J by 3 bases, with 7 bases left in between. The CDR3 is made up of 12 amino acids. Germline CDR1 reads SQVTM; CDR2 reads ANQGSEA. CDR3 DNA sequence: TGCAGCGTTGACGGCGGGACAGATACGCAGTATTTT. This sequence encodes CSVDGGTDTQYF.

The gene calls are TRBV10-3 and TRBJ2-1; TRBD2 agrees at 9 bases. This CDR3 comprises 11 residues. Germline V gene sequence: CDR1 ENHRY, CDR2 SYGVKD. V lost 8 bases to trimming and J lost 12 bases; unmatched junction nucleotides: 5. The CDR3 DNA follows: TGTGCCATCGACAAAGCGGGAGGGCAGTTCTTC. The encoded protein is CAIDKAGGQFF.

By share of the sample, this clonotype is medium-sized. The gene calls are TRBV25-1 and TRBJ1-6, with 10 nucleotides matching TRBD1. The CDR3 sequence is 14 residues long. V lost 3 bases and J lost 9; bases outside the gene matches: 2. Germline V gene lookup returns CDR1 MGHDK and CDR2 SYGVNS. CDR3 region: CASSDRDRGSPLHF. The DNA for the CDR3 is TGTGCCAGCAGTGACCGGGACAGGGGTTCACCCCTCCACTTT.

The gene calls are TRBV19 and TRBJ2-3; D is unclear. CDR3 length equals 8 residues. With 7 bases removed from V and 7 bases from J, the gap between germline ends came to 0 bases. From germline, CDR1 is LNHDA and CDR2 SQIVND (reference sequence). In DNA, the CDR3 is TGTGCCAGTAATACGCAGTATTTT. This gives the protein CASNTQYF.

This clonotype has at least ten counts. V gene TRBV7-8 combines with J gene TRBJ2-7; 7 bases are shared with TRBD2. The germline gives CDR1 SGHVS, CDR2 FQNEAQ. J lost 0 bases, V lost 5 bases, and 13 bases had no gene match. The CDR3 is 17 residues long. The CDR3: CASSQLVGSGPSYEQYF. DNA for the CDR3: TGTGCCAGCAGCCAATTAGTGGGTAGCGGGCCCTCCTACGAGCAGTACTTC.

This clonotype was counted at least ten times. The gene calls are TRBV7-9 and TRBJ1-4, with 7 bases identical to TRBD1. Germline V lookup: CDR1 SEHNR, CDR2 FQNEAQ (reference sequence). V lost 0 bases and J lost 7; bases outside the gene matches: 8. The CDR3 is 16 amino acids. The CDR3 loop reads CASSLALRQGGEKLFF. The CDR3 region has the DNA TGTGCCAGCAGCTTAGCCCTTCGACAGGGTGGTGAAAAACTGTTTTTT.

This clonotype was counted ten times or more. A clone one base away is much larger, so this may be a read error. The chain recombines TRBV29-1 with TRBJ2-5, with D possibly called TRBD1 or TRBD2 (5 bases each). Between the trimmed V and J ends, which lost 2 bases and 4 bases, there was a span of 17 bases. From germline, CDR1 is SQVTM and CDR2 ANQGSEA. The CDR3 has 15 residues. CDR3 coding DNA: TGCAGCGTTGAATCCGGAAGGGGACCTCGAGAGACCCAGTACTTC. As protein: CSVESGRGPRETQYF. Supplemented by reference TRBV29-1 and TRBJ2-5, the full variable domain reads SAVISQKPSRDICQRGTSLTIQCQVDSQVTMMFWYRQQPGQSLTLIATANQGSEATYESGFVIDKFPISRPNLTFSTLTVSNMSPEDSSIYLCSVESGRGPRETQYFGPGTRLLVL.

V and J are TRBV9 and TRBJ1-1; no clear D. The germline gives CDR1 SGDLS, CDR2 YYNGEE. The V end lost 8 bases, the J end lost 7 bases, and 12 bases lay between the germline ends. The CDR3 contains 11 residues. The DNA of the CDR3 is TGTGCCAGTAGTATGCGGTTTGAAGCTTTCTTT. Amino acids: CASSMRFEAFF.

The rearrangement links TRBV2 to TRBJ2-7; TRBD1 matches at 9 bases. This CDR3 has 13 residues. In germline, CDR1 is SNHLY, CDR2 FYNNEI. V shed 7 bases, J shed 7 bases, and the junction held 8 bases outside the gene matches. The CDR3 sequence: CASTSGQGQEQYF. In nucleotides, the CDR3 is TGTGCCAGCACTTCGGGACAGGGCCAAGAGCAGTACTTC.

V usage is TRBV7-2 and J usage is TRBJ2-7; the D is unclear. Deletions cut 7 bases from V and 5 bases from J, with 18 bases between. The germline gives CDR1 SGHTA, CDR2 FQGNSA. The CDR3 loop spans 14 amino acids. The CDR3 region is CASTPRAGYDEQYF. CDR3 in DNA: TGTGCCAGCACCCCCCGGGCTGGTTATGACGAGCAGTACTTC.

This rearrangement joins TRBV7-2 to TRBJ2-5, with D perhaps matching TRBD2 (6 bases). CDR3 length: 14 amino acids. Trimming took 3 bases from V and 3 from J, leaving 11 bases between them. Germline CDR1 is SGHTA and CDR2 is FQGNSA. In DNA, the CDR3 is TGTGCCAGCAGCTTCGGGACTCCGAAAGAGACCCAGTACTTC. The encoded protein is CASSFGTPKETQYF.

This clonotype was picked up many times. This chain joins TRBV5-8 and TRBJ2-7; D gene unclear. Per germline, CDR1 SGHTS and CDR2 YDEGEE. V lost 2 bases to trimming and J lost 3 bases, with 9 bases between them. The CDR3 extends over 13 amino acids. Written as DNA, the CDR3 is TGTGCCAGCAGCTTAGGGCGGAACTACGAGCAGTACTTC. Protein: CASSLGRNYEQYF.

This chain joins TRBV2 and TRBJ2-7; no definite D call. The germline V gene encodes CDR1 SNHLY and CDR2 FYNNEI. This CDR3 contains 14 residues. The V end lost 8 bases, the J end lost 6 bases, and 20 bases lay between the germline ends. CDR3 nucleotide sequence: TGTGCCAGCTCACCACCCGGGTTTTCAGCCGAGCAGTACTTC. Translation gives CASSPPGFSAEQYF.

In this sample, this clonotype turned up many times. The V and J genes are TRBV14 and TRBJ1-2, with D uncertain. CDR3 length: 12 residues. Germline CDR1 is SGHDN and CDR2 is FVKESK. V dropped 0 bases and J dropped 7 bases, with 6 bases sitting between them. The CDR3 region is CASSQDRGGYTF. The DNA of the CDR3 is TGTGCCAGCAGCCAAGATCGGGGTGGCTACACCTTC.

The chain links TRBV9 to TRBJ1-2; 8 positions match TRBD1. Germline assignment: CDR1 SGDLS and CDR2 YYNGEE. There are 14 residues in the CDR3. V lost 4 bases and J lost 4; bases outside the gene matches: 6. In nucleotides, the CDR3 is TGTGCCAGCAGCAGAGAAGGACAGGGCTATGGCTACACCTTC. Encoded protein: CASSREGQGYGYTF.

This clonotype was seen at least ten times. The chain uses TRBV20-1 and TRBJ2-3; possible D gene TRBD1, 5 bases. Trimming cost V 5 bases and J 4 bases, with 10 bases left between them. Per germline, CDR1 DFQATT and CDR2 SNEGSKA (reference sequence). This CDR3 contains 12 residues. The CDR3 nucleotides are TGCAGTGCTGCCCCAGGGTCAGATACGCAGTATTTT. Translated: CSAAPGSDTQYF.

This chain uses TRBV25-1 with TRBJ1-6; 8 nucleotides align to TRBD1. Germline CDR1 MGHDK, CDR2 SYGVNS. V shed 7 bases and J 11 bases; nucleotides not matched to a gene: 10. The length of the CDR3 is 14 residues. The CDR3 is CASKSDRASPPLHF. The CDR3 DNA follows: TGTGCCAGCAAGTCGGACAGGGCCTCTCCACCCCTCCACTTT.

This clonotype occurred many times. This chain uses TRBV11-3 with TRBJ2-1; no clear D. Germline CDR1 is SGHNT and CDR2 is YENEEA. Trimming cost V 5 bases and J 2 bases, with 16 bases left between them. The CDR3 sequence is 16 residues long. The DNA for the CDR3 is TGTGCCAGCAGCCTGGGAAGGCAGGTACCCTACAATGAGCAGTTCTTC. It codes for CASSLGRQVPYNEQFF.

V usage is TRBV7-9 and J usage is TRBJ2-7, with D tentatively TRBD1 (6 bases). With 5 bases removed from V and 4 bases from J, the gap between germline ends came to 15 bases. The CDR3 is 14 amino acids. Germline lookup yields CDR1 SEHNR and CDR2 FQNEAQ (reference sequence). CDR3 nucleotide sequence: TGTGCCAGCAGCCGCCTAGGGGGAGCTTACGAGCAGTACTTC. Its protein is CASSRLGGAYEQYF.

This clonotype was counted many times. The DNA for the CDR3 is TGTGCCAGCAGCCCGGAACAGCTACTCTCCTACGAGCAGTACTTC. Its translation is CASSPEQLLSYEQYF. The V gene is TRBV5-8, the J gene TRBJ2-7; D remains unclear. V lost 4 bases and J lost 0, with 14 bases in between. Germline values: CDR1 SGHTS, CDR2 YDEGEE. CDR3 length: 15 amino acids. Complete variable domain (other parts from reference TRBV5-8 and TRBJ2-7): EAGVTQSPTHLIKTRGQQATLRCSPISGHTSVYWYQQALGLGLQFLLWYDEGEERNRGNFPPRFSGRQFPNYSSELNVNALELEDSALYLCASSPEQLLSYEQYFGPGTRLTVT.

The chain couples TRBV19 to TRBJ1-4, with D perhaps TRBD1 (5 bases). Trimming pared 5 bases from V and 3 bases from J, leaving 16 bases between. The CDR3 covers 16 residues. CDR1 and CDR2 (germline): LNHDA, SQIVND (reference sequence). The CDR3: CASSSGTLGPNEKLFF. CDR3 sequence (DNA): TGTGCCAGTAGTTCCGGGACCTTGGGGCCTAATGAAAAACTGTTTTTT. Based on the CDR3 plus reference TRBV19 and TRBJ1-4, the full variable domain is DGGITQSPKYLFRKEGQNVTLSCEQNLNHDAMYWYRQDPGQGLRLIYYSQIVNDFQKGDIAEGYSVSREKKESFPLTVTSAQKNPTAFYLCASSSGTLGPNEKLFFGSGTQLSVL.

This sequence joins TRBV7-9 and TRBJ2-1, with 8 bases matching TRBD1. The length of the CDR3 is 14 residues. Unmatched junction bases numbered 5, after V lost 5 bases and J lost 5 bases. Germline CDR1 SEHNR, CDR2 FQNEAQ (reference sequence). As DNA, the CDR3 is TGTGCCAGCAGCCCTACAGGGGGGAACAATGAGCAGTTCTTC. Amino acids: CASSPTGGNNEQFF.

This clonotype is classed as medium-sized. The chain carries TRBV10-3 and TRBJ1-1; 7 bases align to TRBD1. This CDR3 spans 13 amino acids. CDR1 and CDR2 (germline): ENHRY, SYGVKD. With V trimmed by 7 bases and J by 3 bases, 5 bases remained unmatched. The CDR3 bases are TGTGCCATCACCGACAGGGTGGACACTGAAGCTTTCTTT. Translating gives CAITDRVDTEAFF.